This T cell receptor beta chain was found in a study of early T cells in non-severe SARS-CoV-2 infection. Individual cDNA molecules were tagged with unique molecular identifiers, the study reported. TCRdb itself ran the 5' RACE reads through MiXCR, one entry per CDR3 protein. The sample holds 54,000 or so distinct CDR3 sequences; over 10% are singletons and the top ten take around 4.5%. The V gene's germline CDR1 is SGHDT and CDR2 YYEEEE. Trimming took off 4 bases at V and 0 bases at J, with 11 bases between the two ends. The CDR3 extends over 16 amino acids. The TCR sequence derives from an adult who was a healthcare worker with PCR-confirmed SARS-CoV-2 infection or an uninfected control (not recorded which). This chain links TRBV5-6 with TRBJ1-6; no reliable D call. The source material was whole blood. CDR3 loop: CASSQIGISYNSPLHF. The CDR3 DNA is TGTGCCAGCAGCCAGATCGGCATCTCCTATAATTCACCCCTCCACTTT.